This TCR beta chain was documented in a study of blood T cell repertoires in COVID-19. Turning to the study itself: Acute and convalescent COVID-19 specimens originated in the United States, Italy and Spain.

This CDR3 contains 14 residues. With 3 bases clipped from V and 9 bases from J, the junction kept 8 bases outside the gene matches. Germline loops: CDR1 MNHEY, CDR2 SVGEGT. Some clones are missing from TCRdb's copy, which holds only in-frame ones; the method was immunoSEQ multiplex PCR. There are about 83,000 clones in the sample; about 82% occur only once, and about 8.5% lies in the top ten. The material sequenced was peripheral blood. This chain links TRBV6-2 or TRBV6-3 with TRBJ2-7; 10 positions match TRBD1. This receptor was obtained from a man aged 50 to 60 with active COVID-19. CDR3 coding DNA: TGTGCCAGCAGTTATCCCGGGACAGGGGCCGCGCAGTACTTC. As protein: CASSYPGTGAAQYF.